Reported below is one TCR beta chain. What it recognizes is unknown. The entry originates in a study of memory CD4+ T cells and cytomegalovirus serostatus. In the authors' methods: Out-of-frame sequences were removed, leaving 2,000,000 or so distinct TCRbeta sequences. The data were produced by immunoSEQ multiplex PCR, yet TCRdb's version contains in-frame clones alone and is incomplete. D and trimming were read from the DNA, whereas the V and J calls and clone size are those reported in that table. The sample gives 50,000 or so clones, over 75% of which show up once; over 0.55% is in the top ten. The sort gate was single viable CD3+CD4+CD8-CD45RO+ cells for memory CD4+ T cells. Serostatus was set by detecting CMV pp150, pp28, p38, p52 IgG. Study-level points and caveats: Each of 67 CMV-associated TCRbeta sequences occurred in one to five individuals. A US-trained random forest predicted CMV serostatus with median AUC roughly 0.91.

The receptor was derived from an adult in good health and CMV-seronegative. The sample was memory CD4+ T cells from blood.

CDR3 loop: CASSAGQGAYEQYF. DNA of the CDR3: TGTGCCAGCAGTGCCGGACAGGGGGCTTACGAGCAGTACTTC. The chain combines TRBV6-1 with TRBJ2-7; TRBD1 matches 11 bases. This CDR3 spans 14 amino acids. Per the germline V gene, CDR1 is MNHNS and CDR2 is SASEGT. The trim removed 4 bases at V and 4 bases at J, leaving 3 bases unmatched.